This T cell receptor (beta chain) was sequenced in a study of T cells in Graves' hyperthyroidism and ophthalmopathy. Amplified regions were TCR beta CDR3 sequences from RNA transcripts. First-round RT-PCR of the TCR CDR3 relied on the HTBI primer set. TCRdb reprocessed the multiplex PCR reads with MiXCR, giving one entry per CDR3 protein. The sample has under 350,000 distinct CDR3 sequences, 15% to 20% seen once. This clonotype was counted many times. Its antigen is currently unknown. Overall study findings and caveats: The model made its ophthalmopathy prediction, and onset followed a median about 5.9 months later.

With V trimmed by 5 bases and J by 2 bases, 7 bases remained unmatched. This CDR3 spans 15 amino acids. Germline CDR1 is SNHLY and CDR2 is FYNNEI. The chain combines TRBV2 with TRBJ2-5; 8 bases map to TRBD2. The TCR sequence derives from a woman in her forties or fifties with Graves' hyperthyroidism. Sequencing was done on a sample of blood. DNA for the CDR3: TGTGCCAGCAGTCCGACGGGGGGGAGACAAGAGACCCAGTACTTC. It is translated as CASSPTGGRQETQYF.